Below, one T cell receptor beta chain is given with its context. What it recognizes is unknown. The data were taken from a study of T cells after yellow fever vaccination. Looking at the study overall: Preparing low-cell-number fractions relied on SMART-Seq v4 Ultra Low Input. Broader study findings: A weaker but faster secondary response was observed, peaking on day 5 versus 15. Most clones from primary vaccination resurfaced after the booster (around 97% CD4, approximately 87% CD8).

As TCR cDNA was made by 5'RACE template switching, a universal primer site and UMIs were added. Each CDR3 protein is one row after TCRdb ran MiXCR on the 5' RACE reads. The sample contains more than 80,000 distinct CDR3 sequences, approximately 5.5% of which appear only once. The source of this sequence is a man between 18 and 35 years old who received the YFV17D yellow fever vaccine. This material consisted of CD8+ T cells sorted from PBMCs, taken 10 days after the yellow fever booster vaccination.

CDR3 loop: CASSGGTSNQPQHF. The CDR3 nucleotides read TGTGCCAGCAGCGGCGGGACATCTAATCAGCCCCAGCATTTT. This chain links TRBV9 with TRBJ1-5, with D possibly being TRBD1 (6 bases). Trimming took off 3 bases at V and 4 bases at J, with 11 bases between the two ends. CDR1 SGDLS and CDR2 YYNGEE come from the germline V gene. The CDR3 sequence is 14 residues long.